This T cell receptor beta chain stems from a study of cytomegalovirus exposure and HLA in healthy donors. Repertoires were generated with immunoSEQ multiplex PCR, while TCRdb's copy carries only in-frame clones and drops some. This table has 150,000 to 180,000 clones, less than 90% appearing once. Study-wide points: The dataset shows that most TCR sequences were rare, while some public TCRs occurred in many donors.

Comments on this clone: The antigen remains undetermined.

Trimming took off 6 bases at V and 0 bases at J, with 13 bases between the two ends. Per the germline V gene, CDR1 is SQVTM and CDR2 is ANQGSEA. The CDR3 sequence is 14 residues long. The receptor's source is a man aged 18-30 years in good health and CMV-seropositive. Sequencing input: PBMCs. This chain uses TRBV29-1 with TRBJ2-3, with a tentative D call TRBD2 (6 bases). The CDR3, as DNA: TGCAGCGTCCGGGACTCCTCTAGCACAGATACGCAGTATTTT. Its protein product is CSVRDSSSTDTQYF.